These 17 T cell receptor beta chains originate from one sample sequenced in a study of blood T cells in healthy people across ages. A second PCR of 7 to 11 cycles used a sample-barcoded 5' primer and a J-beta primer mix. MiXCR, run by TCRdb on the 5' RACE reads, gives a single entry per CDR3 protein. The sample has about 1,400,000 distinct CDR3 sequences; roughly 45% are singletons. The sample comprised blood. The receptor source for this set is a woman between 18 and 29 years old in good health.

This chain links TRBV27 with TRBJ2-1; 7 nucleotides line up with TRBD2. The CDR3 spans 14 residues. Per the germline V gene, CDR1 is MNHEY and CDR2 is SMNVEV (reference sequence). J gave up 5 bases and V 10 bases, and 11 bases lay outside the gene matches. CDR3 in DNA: TGTGCCACCGCGGGACTAACGGGGGACAATGAGCAGTTCTTC. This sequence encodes CATAGLTGDNEQFF.

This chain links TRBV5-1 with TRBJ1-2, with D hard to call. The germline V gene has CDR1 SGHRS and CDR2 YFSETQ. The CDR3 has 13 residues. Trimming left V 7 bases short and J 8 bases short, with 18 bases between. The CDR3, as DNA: TGCGCCAGCGCGTACGGGCAGGCACAGGGCTACACCTTC. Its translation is CASAYGQAQGYTF.

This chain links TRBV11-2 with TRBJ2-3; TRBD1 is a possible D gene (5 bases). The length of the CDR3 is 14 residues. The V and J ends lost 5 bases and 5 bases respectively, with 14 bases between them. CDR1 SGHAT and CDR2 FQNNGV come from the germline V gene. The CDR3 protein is CASSTCGREDTQYF. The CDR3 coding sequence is TGTGCCAGCAGCACATGTGGCAGGGAAGATACGCAGTATTTT.

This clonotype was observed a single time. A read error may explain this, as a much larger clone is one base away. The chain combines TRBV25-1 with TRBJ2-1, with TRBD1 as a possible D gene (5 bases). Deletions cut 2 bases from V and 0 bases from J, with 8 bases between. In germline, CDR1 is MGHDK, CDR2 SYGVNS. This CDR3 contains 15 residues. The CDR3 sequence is CASSEAQGSYNEQFF. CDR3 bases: TGTGCCAGCAGTGAAGCCCAGGGCTCCTACAATGAGCAGTTCTTC. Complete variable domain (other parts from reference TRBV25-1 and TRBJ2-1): EADIYQTPRYLVIGTGKKITLECSQTMGHDKMYWYQQDPGMELHLIHYSYGVNSTEKGDLSSESTVSRIRTEHFPLTLESARPSHTSQYLCASSEAQGSYNEQFFGPGTRLTVL.

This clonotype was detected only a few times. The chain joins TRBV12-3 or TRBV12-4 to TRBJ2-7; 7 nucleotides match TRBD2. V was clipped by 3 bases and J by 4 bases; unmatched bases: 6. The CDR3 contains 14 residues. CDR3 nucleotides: TGTGCCAGCAGTTTCGAGGACGGGGGGTACGAGCAGTACTTC. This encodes CASSFEDGGYEQYF.

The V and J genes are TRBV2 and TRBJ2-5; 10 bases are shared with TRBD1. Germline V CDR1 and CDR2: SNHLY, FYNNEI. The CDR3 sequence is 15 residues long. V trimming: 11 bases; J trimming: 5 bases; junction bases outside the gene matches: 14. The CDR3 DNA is TGTGCCGGTAAAGCCGGGACAGGGGCAGGGGAGACCCAGTACTTC. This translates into CAGKAGTGAGETQYF. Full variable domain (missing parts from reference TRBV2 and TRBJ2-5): EPEVTQTPSHQVTQMGQEVILRCVPISNHLYFYWYRQILGQKVEFLVSFYNNEISEKSEIFDDQFSVERPDGSNFTLKIRSTKLEDSAMYFCAGKAGTGAGETQYFGPGTRLLVL.

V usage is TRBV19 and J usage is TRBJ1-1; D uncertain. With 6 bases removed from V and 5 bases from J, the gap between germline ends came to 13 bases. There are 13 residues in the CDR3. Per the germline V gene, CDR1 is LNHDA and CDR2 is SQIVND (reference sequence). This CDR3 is CASRSGLGTEAFF. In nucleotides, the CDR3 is TGTGCCAGTAGGAGCGGGTTGGGGACTGAAGCTTTCTTT. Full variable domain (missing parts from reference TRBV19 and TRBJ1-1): DGGITQSPKYLFRKEGQNVTLSCEQNLNHDAMYWYRQDPGQGLRLIYYSQIVNDFQKGDIAEGYSVSREKKESFPLTVTSAQKNPTAFYLCASRSGLGTEAFFGQGTRLTVV.

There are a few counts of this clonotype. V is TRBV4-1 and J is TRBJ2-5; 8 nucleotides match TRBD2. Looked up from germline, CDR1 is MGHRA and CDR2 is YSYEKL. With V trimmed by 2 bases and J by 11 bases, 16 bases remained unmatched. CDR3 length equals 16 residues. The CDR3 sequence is CASSQPGGLVSVGQYF. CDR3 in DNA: TGCGCCAGCAGCCAACCCGGGGGACTAGTAAGTGTTGGGCAGTACTTC.

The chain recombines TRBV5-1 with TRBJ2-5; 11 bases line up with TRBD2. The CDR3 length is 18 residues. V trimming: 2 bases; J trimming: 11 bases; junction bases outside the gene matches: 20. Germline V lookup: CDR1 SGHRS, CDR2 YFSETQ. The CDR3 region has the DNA TGCGCCAGCAGCTTCTCGGGATTAGCGGGAGGGTCATACAATGAGCAGTACTTC. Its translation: CASSFSGLAGGSYNEQYF. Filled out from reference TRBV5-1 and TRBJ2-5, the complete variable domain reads KAGVTQTPRYLIKTRGQQVTLSCSPISGHRSVSWYQQTPGQGLQFLFEYFSETQRNKGNFPGRFSGRQFSNSRSEMNVSTLELGDSALYLCASSFSGLAGGSYNEQYFGPGTRLLVL.

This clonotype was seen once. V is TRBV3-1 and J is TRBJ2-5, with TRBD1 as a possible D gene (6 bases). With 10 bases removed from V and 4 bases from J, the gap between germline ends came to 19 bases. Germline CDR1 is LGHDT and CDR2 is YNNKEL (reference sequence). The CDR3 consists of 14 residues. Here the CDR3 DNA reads TGTGCCACCTCGGCCAAGGGGGATAGAGAGACCCAGTACTTC. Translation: CATSAKGDRETQYF.

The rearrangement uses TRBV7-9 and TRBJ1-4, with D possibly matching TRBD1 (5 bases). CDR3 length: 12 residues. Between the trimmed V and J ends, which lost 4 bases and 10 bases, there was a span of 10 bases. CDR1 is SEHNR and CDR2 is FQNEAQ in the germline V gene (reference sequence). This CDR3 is CASSSGGGKLFF. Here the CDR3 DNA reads TGTGCCAGCAGCTCCGGGGGTGGAAAACTGTTTTTT.

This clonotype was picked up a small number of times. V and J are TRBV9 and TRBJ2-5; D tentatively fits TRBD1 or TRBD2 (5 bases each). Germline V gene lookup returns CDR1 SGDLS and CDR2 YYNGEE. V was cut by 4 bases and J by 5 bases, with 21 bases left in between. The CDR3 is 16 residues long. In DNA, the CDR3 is TGTGCCAGCAGCCCCCTGGGGCTAGCTGCAGGGGAGACCCAGTACTTC. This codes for CASSPLGLAAGETQYF.

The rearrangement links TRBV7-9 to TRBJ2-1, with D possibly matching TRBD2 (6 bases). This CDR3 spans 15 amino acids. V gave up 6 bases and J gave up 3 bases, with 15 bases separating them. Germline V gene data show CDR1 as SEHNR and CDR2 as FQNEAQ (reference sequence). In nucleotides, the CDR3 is TGTGCCAGCAGGAAAAGTAGCGGTTTCTACAATGAGCAGTTCTTC. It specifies CASRKSSGFYNEQFF.

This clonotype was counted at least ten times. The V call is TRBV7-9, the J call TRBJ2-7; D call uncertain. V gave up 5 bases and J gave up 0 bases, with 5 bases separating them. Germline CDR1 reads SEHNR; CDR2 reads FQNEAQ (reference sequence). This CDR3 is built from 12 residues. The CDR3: CASSHSSYEQYF. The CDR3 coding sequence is TGTGCCAGCAGCCACAGCTCCTACGAGCAGTACTTC.

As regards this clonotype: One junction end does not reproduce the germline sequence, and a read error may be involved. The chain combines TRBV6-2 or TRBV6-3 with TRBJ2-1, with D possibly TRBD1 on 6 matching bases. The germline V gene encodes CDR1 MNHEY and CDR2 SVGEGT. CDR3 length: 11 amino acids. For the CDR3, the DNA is TGTGTCAGCAGTACAGGGTATGAGCAGTTCTTC. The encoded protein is CVSSTGYEQFF.

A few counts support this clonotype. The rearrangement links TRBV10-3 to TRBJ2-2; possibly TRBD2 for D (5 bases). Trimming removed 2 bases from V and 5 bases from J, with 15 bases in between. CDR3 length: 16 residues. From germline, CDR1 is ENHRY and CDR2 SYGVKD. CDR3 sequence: CAISERGGPRTGELFF. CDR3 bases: TGTGCCATCAGTGAGCGCGGAGGCCCCCGTACCGGGGAGCTGTTTTTT.

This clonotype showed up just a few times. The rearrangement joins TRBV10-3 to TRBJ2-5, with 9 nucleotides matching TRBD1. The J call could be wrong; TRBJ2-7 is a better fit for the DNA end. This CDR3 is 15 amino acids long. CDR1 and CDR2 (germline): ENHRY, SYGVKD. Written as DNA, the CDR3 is TGTGCCATCAGTGATACACCGGGACAGGGTTACGAGCAGTACTTC. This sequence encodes CAISDTPGQGYEQYF.